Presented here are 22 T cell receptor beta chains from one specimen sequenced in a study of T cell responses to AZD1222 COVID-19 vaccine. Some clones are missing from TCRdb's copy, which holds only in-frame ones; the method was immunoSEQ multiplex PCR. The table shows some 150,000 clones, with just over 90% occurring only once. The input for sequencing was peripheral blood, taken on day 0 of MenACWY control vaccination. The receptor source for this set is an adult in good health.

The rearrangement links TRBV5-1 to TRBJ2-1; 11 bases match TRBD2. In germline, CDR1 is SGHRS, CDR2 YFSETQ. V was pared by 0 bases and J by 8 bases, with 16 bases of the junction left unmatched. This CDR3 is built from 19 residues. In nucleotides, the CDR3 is TGCGCCAGCAGCTTGGCCGGTAGGGATAGCGGGAGGGATGGGGATGAGCAGTTCTTC. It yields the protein CASSLAGRDSGRDGDEQFF.

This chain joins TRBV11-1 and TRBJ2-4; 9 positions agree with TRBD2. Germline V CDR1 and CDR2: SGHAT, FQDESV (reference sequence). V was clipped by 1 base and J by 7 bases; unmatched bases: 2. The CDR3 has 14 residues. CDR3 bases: TGTGCCAGCAGCTTAGACGCGGGGGGGAACATTCAGTACTTC. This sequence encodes CASSLDAGGNIQYF.

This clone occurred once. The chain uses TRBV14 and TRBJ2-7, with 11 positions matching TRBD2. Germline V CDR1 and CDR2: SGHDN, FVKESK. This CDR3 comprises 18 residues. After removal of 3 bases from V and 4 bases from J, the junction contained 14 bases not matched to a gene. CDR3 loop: CASSQKSLLLAGAYEQYF. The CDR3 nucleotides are TGTGCCAGCAGCCAGAAGTCCCTGCTACTAGCGGGAGCTTACGAGCAGTACTTC. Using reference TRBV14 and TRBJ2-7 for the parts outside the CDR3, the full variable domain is EAGVTQFPSHSVIEKGQTVTLRCDPISGHDNLYWYRRVMGKEIKFLLHFVKESKQDESGMPNNRFLAERTGGTYSTLKVQPAELEDSGVYFCASSQKSLLLAGAYEQYFGPGTRLTVT.

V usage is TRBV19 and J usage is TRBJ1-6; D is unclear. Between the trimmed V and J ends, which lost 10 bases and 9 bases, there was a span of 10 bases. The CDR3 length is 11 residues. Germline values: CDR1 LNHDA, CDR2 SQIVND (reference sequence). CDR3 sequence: CATSGGSPLHF. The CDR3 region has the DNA TGTGCCACCAGTGGCGGTTCACCCCTCCACTTT.

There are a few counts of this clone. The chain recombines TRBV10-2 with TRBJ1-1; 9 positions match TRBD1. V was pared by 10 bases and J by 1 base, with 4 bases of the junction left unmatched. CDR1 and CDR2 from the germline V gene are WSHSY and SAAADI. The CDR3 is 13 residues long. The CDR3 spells CAISDRGNTEAFF. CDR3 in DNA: TGCGCCATCTCGGACAGGGGGAACACTGAAGCTTTCTTT.

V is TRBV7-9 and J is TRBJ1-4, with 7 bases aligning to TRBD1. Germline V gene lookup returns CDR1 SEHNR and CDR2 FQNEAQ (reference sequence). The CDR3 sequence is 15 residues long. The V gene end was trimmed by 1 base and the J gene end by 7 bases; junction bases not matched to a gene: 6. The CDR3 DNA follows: TGTGCCAGCAGCTTAGTGAGGGGGCAAGGTGAAAAACTGTTTTTT. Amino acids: CASSLVRGQGEKLFF.

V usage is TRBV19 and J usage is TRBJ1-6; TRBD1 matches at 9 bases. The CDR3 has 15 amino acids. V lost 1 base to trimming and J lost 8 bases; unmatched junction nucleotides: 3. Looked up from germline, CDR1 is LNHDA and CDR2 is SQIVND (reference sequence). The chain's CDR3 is CASSIVGQGDSPLHF. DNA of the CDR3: TGTGCCAGTAGTATAGTGGGACAGGGCGATTCACCCCTCCACTTT.

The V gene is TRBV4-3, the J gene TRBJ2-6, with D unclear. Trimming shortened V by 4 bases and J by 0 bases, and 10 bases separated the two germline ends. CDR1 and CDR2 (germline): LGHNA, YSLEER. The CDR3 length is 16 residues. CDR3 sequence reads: CASSPWANSGANVLTF. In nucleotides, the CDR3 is TGCGCCAGCAGCCCCTGGGCTAACTCTGGGGCCAACGTCCTGACTTTC.

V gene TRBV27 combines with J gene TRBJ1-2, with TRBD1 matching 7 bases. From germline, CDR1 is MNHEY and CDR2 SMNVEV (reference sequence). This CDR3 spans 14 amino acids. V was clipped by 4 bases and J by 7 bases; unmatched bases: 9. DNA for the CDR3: TGTGCCAGCAGTTCCATGAGGGGGCGTTTTGGCTACACCTTC. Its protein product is CASSSMRGRFGYTF.

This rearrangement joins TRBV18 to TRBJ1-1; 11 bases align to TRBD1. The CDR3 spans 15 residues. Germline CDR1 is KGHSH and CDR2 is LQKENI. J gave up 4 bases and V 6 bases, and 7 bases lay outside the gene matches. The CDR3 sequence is CASSRGQGAGTEAFF. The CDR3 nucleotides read TGTGCCAGCTCTCGTGGACAGGGGGCCGGCACTGAAGCTTTCTTT. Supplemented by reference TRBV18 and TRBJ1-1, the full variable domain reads NAGVMQNPRHLVRRRGQEARLRCSPMKGHSHVYWYRQLPEEGLKFMVYLQKENIIDESGMPKERFSAEFPKEGPSILRIQQVVRGDSAAYFCASSRGQGAGTEAFFGQGTRLTVV.

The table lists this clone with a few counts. In nucleotides, the CDR3 is TGTGCCTGGAGTATAGACGAGGGACTGTTTTTT. Translated, it gives CAWSIDEGLFF. The chain combines TRBV30 with TRBJ1-4; D gene unclear. The V and J ends lost 2 bases and 13 bases respectively, with 11 bases between them. The CDR3 is 11 residues long. Germline CDR1 reads GTSNPN; CDR2 reads SVGIG (reference sequence).

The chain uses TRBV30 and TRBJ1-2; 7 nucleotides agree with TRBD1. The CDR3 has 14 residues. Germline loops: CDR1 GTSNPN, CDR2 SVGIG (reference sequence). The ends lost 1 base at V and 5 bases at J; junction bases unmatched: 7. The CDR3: CAWSGPGQLYGYTF. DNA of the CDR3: TGTGCCTGGAGTGGCCCGGGACAGCTTTATGGCTACACCTTC.

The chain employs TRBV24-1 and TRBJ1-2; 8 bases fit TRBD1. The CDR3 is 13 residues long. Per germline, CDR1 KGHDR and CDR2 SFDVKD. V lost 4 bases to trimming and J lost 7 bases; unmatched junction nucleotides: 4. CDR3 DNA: TGTGCCACCAGTGACTCAGGGGGCGTTGGCTACACCTTC. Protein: CATSDSGGVGYTF.

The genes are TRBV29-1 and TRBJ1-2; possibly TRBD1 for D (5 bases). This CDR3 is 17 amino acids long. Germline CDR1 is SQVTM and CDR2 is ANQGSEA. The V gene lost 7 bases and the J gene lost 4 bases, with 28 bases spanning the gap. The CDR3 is CSAFGGAERTAGYGYTF. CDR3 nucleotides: TGCAGCGCCTTTGGTGGGGCAGAAAGAACGGCCGGCTATGGCTACACCTTC.

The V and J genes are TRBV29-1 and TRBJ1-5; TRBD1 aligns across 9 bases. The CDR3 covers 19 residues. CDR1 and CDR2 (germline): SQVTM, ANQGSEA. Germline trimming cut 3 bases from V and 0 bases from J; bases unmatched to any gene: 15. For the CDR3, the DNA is TGCAGCGTTGATAGGGGACAGGGATCTTACGGTGATAGCAATCAGCCCCAGCATTTT. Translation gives CSVDRGQGSYGDSNQPQHF.

CDR3 sequence reads: CASSQQGANQPQHF. Written as DNA, the CDR3 is TGTGCCAGCAGCCAACAGGGGGCGAATCAGCCCCAGCATTTT. The chain is built from TRBV7-2 and TRBJ1-5; 9 positions agree with TRBD1. The CDR3 runs to 14 residues. With V trimmed by 5 bases and J by 4 bases, 3 bases remained unmatched. In germline, CDR1 is SGHTA, CDR2 FQGNSA. The full variable domain, rest sourced from reference TRBV7-2 and TRBJ1-5, is GAGVSQSPSNKVTEKGKDVELRCDPISGHTALYWYRQSLGQGLEFLIYFQGNSAPDKSGLPSDRFSAERTGGSVSTLTIQRTQQEDSAVYLCASSQQGANQPQHFGDGTRLSIL.

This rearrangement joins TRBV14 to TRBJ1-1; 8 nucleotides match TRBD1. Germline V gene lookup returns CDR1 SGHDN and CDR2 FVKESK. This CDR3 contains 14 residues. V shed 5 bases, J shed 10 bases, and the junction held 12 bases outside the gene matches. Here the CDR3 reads CASSSGTGGIGAFF. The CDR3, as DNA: TGTGCCAGCAGCTCAGGAACAGGGGGTATCGGAGCTTTCTTT. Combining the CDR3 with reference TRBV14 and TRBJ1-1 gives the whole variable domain EAGVTQFPSHSVIEKGQTVTLRCDPISGHDNLYWYRRVMGKEIKFLLHFVKESKQDESGMPNNRFLAERTGGTYSTLKVQPAELEDSGVYFCASSSGTGGIGAFFGQGTRLTVV.

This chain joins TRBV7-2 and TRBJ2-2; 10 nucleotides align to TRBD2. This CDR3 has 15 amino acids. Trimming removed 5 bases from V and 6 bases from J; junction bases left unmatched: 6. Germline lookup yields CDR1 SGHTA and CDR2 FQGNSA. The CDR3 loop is CASSPSGRASGELFF. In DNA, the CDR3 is TGTGCCAGCAGCCCCAGCGGGAGGGCCTCCGGGGAGCTGTTTTTT.

CDR3 residues: CASSLAGVSSTQYF. For the CDR3, the DNA is TGTGCCAGCAGCTTGGCAGGGGTCAGCAGCACGCAGTATTTT. The V and J genes are TRBV5-4 and TRBJ2-3, with D tentatively TRBD1 (6 bases). The CDR3 length is 14 residues. V gave up 0 bases and J gave up 9 bases, with 14 bases separating them. Per germline, CDR1 SGHNT and CDR2 YYREEE (reference sequence).

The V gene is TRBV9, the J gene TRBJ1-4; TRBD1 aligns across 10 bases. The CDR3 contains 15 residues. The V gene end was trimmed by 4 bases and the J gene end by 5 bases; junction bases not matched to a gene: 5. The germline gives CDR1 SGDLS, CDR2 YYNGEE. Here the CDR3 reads CASSPRQGANEKLFF. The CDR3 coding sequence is TGTGCCAGCAGCCCTCGACAGGGGGCGAATGAAAAACTGTTTTTT.

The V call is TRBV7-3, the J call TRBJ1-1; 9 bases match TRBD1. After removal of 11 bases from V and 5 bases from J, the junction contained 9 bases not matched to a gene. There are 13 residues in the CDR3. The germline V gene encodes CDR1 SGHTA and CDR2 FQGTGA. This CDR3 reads CASRTGAGTEAFF. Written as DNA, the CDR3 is TGTGCCTCAAGGACAGGGGCAGGGACTGAAGCTTTCTTT.

Here the CDR3 reads CASILSWGRVGELFF. In nucleotides, the CDR3 is TGTGCCAGCATCCTTAGCTGGGGGCGCGTCGGGGAGCTGTTTTTT. V usage is TRBV27 and J usage is TRBJ2-2, with D tentatively TRBD1 (6 bases). The germline V and J ends were trimmed by 7 bases and 7 bases, with 19 bases remaining between them. The germline V gene encodes CDR1 MNHEY and CDR2 SMNVEV (reference sequence). The CDR3 consists of 15 residues.